This T cell receptor (beta chain) is from a study of somatic mutations in cytotoxic T cells in rheumatoid arthritis. Study observations and caveats: The slight TRBV07 underrepresentation in rheumatoid arthritis patients was not adjusted for multiple comparisons.

Produced via immunoSEQ multiplex PCR; TCRdb's table is partial and in-frame only. Of some 9,900 clones in the sample, about 85% were seen once. This CDR3 is 15 amino acids long. Trimming took 0 bases from V and 5 from J, leaving 13 bases between them. The germline CDR1 and CDR2 sequences are MNHEY and SMNVEV (reference sequence). Comments on this clone: Antigen specificity is unknown.

By positive magnetic bead selection, CD4+ and CD8+ cells were isolated, and their purity was checked by flow cytometry. The sequence came from an adult with rheumatoid arthritis. The sequencing input was CD8+ T cells sorted from blood. V is TRBV27 and J is TRBJ1-1; D is unresolved. This CDR3 reads CASSLSSGSLTEAFF. CDR3 DNA sequence: TGTGCCAGCAGTTTATCGTCGGGGTCCCTGACTGAAGCTTTCTTT.